Sequencing of this TCR beta chain was carried out in a study of blood T cell repertoires in COVID-19. Study context: PBMCs, B-cell-depleted T cells, or T cells provided the cDNA or gDNA that made up the material.

The J segment lost 9 bases and the V segment lost 4 bases, leaving 14 bases of the junction unmatched. The CDR3 runs to 16 residues. From germline, CDR1 is SGHRS and CDR2 YFSETQ. TCRdb keeps only in-frame clones here, not all; method: immunoSEQ multiplex PCR. The sample consists of approximately 380,000 clones, more than 75% of them appearing once. Clinical history as reported by participants underpinned cohort assignment. The receptor was derived from a woman between 18 and 30 years old who had recovered from COVID-19. The gene calls are TRBV5-1 and TRBJ2-1; TRBD1 aligns across 9 bases. The sample was PBMCs or T cells enriched from blood (not recorded which). CDR3 residues: CASSVMQPGQGGEQFF. CDR3 sequence (DNA): TGCGCCAGCAGCGTTATGCAACCGGGACAGGGAGGTGAGCAGTTCTTC.